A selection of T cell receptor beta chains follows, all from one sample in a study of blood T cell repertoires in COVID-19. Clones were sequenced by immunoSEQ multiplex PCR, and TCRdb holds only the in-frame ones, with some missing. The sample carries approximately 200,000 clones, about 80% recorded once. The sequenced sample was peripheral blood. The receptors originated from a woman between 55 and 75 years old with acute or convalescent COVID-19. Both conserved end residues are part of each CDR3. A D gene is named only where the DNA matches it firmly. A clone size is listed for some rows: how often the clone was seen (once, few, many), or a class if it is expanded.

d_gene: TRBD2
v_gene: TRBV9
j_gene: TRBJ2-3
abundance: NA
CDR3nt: TGTGCCAGCAGCGTTAGCGGGGGCACAGATACGCAGTATTTT
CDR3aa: CASSVSGGTDTQYF

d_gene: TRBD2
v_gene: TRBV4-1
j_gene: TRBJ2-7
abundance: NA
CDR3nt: TGCGCCAGCAGCCAGAGATATACGGGGAGGGACGAGCAGTACTTC
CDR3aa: CASSQRYTGRDEQYF

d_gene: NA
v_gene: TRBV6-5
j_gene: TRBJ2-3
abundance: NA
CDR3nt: TGTGCCAGCAGTTATGGGCGGACTAGCACAGATACGCAGTATTTT
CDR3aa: CASSYGRTSTDTQYF

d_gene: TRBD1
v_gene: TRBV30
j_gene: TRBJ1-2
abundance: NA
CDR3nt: TGTGCCTGGAGAAGGGACAGGAGACATGGCTACACCTTC
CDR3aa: CAWRRDRRHGYTF

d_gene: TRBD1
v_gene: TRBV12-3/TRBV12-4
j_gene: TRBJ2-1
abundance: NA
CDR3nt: TGTGCCAGCAGCCAGGGGGACTACAATGAGCAGTTCTTC
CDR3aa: CASSQGDYNEQFF

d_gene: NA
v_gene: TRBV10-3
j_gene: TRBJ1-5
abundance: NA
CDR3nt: TGTGCCATCAGTGAACAGCTCAATCAGCCCCAGCATTTT
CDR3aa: CAISEQLNQPQHF

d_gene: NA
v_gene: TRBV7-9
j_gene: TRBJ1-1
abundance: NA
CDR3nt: TGTGCCAGCAGCTCCGAGAGTTTGAACACTGAAGCTTTCTTT
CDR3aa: CASSSESLNTEAFF

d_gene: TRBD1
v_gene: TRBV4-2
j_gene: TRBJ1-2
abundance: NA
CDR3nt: TGTGCCAGCAGCCAAGAGGCCGGACAGGGCGTTAACTATGGCTACACCTTC
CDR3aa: CASSQEAGQGVNYGYTF

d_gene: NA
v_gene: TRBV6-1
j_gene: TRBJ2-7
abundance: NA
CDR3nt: TGTGCCAGCAGTGAATTCGGCCAGGTGAGCTCCTACGAGCAGTACTTC
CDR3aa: CASSEFGQVSSYEQYF

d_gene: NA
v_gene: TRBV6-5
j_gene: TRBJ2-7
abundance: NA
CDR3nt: TGTGCCAGCAGGGGGGGTGAGACCTACGAGCAGTACTTC
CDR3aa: CASRGGETYEQYF

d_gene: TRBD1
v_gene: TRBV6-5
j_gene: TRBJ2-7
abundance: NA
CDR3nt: TGTGCCAGCATCCGGGGGACAGGGGGTCCCTACGAGCAGTACTTC
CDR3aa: CASIRGTGGPYEQYF

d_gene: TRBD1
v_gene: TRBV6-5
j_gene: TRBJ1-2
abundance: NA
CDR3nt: TGTGCCAGCAGTTACTCCCGAGACAGGGGAGTAGATGGCTACACCTTC
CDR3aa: CASSYSRDRGVDGYTF

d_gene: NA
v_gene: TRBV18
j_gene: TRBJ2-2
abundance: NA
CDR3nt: TGTGCCAGCTCACCTGCGGCTGCCGGGGAGCTGTTTTTT
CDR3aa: CASSPAAAGELFF

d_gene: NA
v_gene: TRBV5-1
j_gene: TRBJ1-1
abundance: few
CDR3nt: TGCGCCAGCAGCTTTACAGGGTCAGGGAACACTGAAGCTTTCTTT
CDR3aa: CASSFTGSGNTEAFF

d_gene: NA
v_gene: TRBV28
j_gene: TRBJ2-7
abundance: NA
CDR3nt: TGTGCCAGCAGTTTCCGGGGGTACGAGCAGTACTTC
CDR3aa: CASSFRGYEQYF

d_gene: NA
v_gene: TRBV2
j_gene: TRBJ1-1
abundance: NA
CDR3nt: TGTGCCAGCAGCCAACAGGGCCTGGACACTGAAGCTTTCTTT
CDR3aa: CASSQQGLDTEAFF

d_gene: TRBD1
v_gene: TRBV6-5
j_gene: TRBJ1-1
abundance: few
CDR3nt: TGTGCCAGCAGTTGGACAGGGGCCACTGAAGCTTTCTTT
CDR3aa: CASSWTGATEAFF

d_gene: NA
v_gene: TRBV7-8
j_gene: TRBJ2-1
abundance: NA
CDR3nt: TGTGCCAGCAGCCCCCCGGGACTGGCTCTAGGGCAGTTCTTC
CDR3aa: CASSPPGLALGQFF

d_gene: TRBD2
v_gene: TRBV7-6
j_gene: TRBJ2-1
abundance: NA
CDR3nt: TGTGCCAGCAGCTTAAGGCCTAGCGGGGAAGGTGGTGAGCAGTTCTTC
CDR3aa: CASSLRPSGEGGEQFF

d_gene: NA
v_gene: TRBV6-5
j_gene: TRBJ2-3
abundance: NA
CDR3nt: TGTGCCAGCAGTTACTCCCCAGGGGTCTACACAGATACGCAGTATTTT
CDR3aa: CASSYSPGVYTDTQYF

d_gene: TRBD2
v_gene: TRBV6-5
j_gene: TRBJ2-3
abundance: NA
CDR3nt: TGTGCCAGCTCACCTAGCGGGGGTTCTACGCAGTATTTT
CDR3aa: CASSPSGGSTQYF

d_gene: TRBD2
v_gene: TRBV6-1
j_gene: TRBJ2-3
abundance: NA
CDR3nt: TGTGCCAGCAGTGTAAATGTTGGCGGGGGGACCACAGATACGCAGTATTTT
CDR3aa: CASSVNVGGGTTDTQYF